One sample yielded the 16 T cell receptor beta chains listed below, sequenced in a study of neurological immune-mediated disorders. MiXCR, applied by TCRdb to the 5' RACE reads, yields one record per CDR3 protein. Of 85,000 to 110,000 distinct CDR3 sequences in the sample, 10% to 12% were seen once. The time point was: longitudinal time-point 3. Sequences were obtained from PBMCs. The source is a female donor with HTLV-1-associated myelopathy (HAM/TSP).

Of note for this clonotype: A clone one base away is much larger, so this may be a read error. The chain recombines TRBV5-1 with TRBJ2-3; D perhaps matches TRBD1 (6 bases). This CDR3 is built from 15 residues. Trimming took 4 bases from V and 1 from J, leaving 13 bases between them. Germline values: CDR1 SGHRS, CDR2 YFSETQ. DNA of the CDR3: TGCGCCAGCAGCCAGGGGAACAGGGGCACAGATACGCAGTATTTT. As protein: CASSQGNRGTDTQYF.

The rearrangement uses TRBV29-1 and TRBJ2-3; tentative D call: TRBD1 (6 bases). V gave up 8 bases and J gave up 2 bases, with 17 bases separating them. Germline loops: CDR1 SQVTM, CDR2 ANQGSEA. This CDR3 is 14 amino acids long. Written as DNA, the CDR3 is TGCAGCACCATTGCGACAGGCTACACAGATACGCAGTATTTT. Its translation is CSTIATGYTDTQYF.

This clonotype was seen ten or more times. The chain joins TRBV5-1 to TRBJ1-2; D possibly corresponds to TRBD1 (5 bases). The CDR3 loop spans 19 amino acids. V was cut by 4 bases and J by 7 bases, with 32 bases left in between. Germline-derived CDR1 and CDR2 are SGHRS and YFSETQ. The CDR3 coding sequence is TGCGCCAGCAGCCCCCTGGCCCGGGGCTTGCGAATGAGCGTCCCTGGCTACACCTTC. Its protein is CASSPLARGLRMSVPGYTF.

At least ten counts were recorded for this clonotype. The chain uses TRBV7-9 and TRBJ2-3; TRBD1 agrees at 8 bases. This CDR3 contains 15 residues. The ends lost 6 bases at V and 5 bases at J; junction bases unmatched: 10. Germline CDR1 is SEHNR and CDR2 is FQNEAQ (reference sequence). This CDR3 reads CASSFGQGSGDTQYF. In DNA form, the CDR3 reads TGTGCCAGCAGTTTTGGACAGGGATCGGGAGATACGCAGTATTTT.

This clonotype occurred many times. The gene calls are TRBV6-6 and TRBJ2-1, with 8 bases lining up with TRBD1. This CDR3 spans 12 amino acids. CDR1 is MNHNY and CDR2 is SVGAGI in the germline V gene (reference sequence). V lost 6 bases to trimming and J lost 9 bases; unmatched junction nucleotides: 4. The CDR3 is CASRRQGTEQFF. CDR3 nucleotides: TGTGCCAGCAGGAGACAGGGGACTGAGCAGTTCTTC.

This clonotype was observed a few times. The chain joins TRBV20-1 to TRBJ2-1; D unresolved. Deletions cut 3 bases from V and 7 bases from J, with 7 bases between. In germline, CDR1 is DFQATT, CDR2 SNEGSKA (reference sequence). This CDR3 is 11 amino acids long. CDR3 sequence reads: CSARDDNEQFF. CDR3 bases: TGCAGTGCTAGGGATGATAATGAGCAGTTCTTC.

This clonotype has ten or more counts. This chain's CDR3 is CASSLGQAPGTYGYTF. The CDR3 nucleotides read TGCGCCAGCAGCTTGGGACAGGCCCCCGGGACCTATGGCTACACCTTC. The chain has TRBV5-1 and TRBJ1-2; possible D gene TRBD1, 6 bases. The germline CDR1 and CDR2 sequences are SGHRS and YFSETQ. V was clipped by 0 bases and J by 4 bases, with 16 bases between them. The CDR3 is made up of 16 amino acids.

This clonotype was seen at least ten times. The chain combines TRBV15 with TRBJ2-2; D gene uncertain. This CDR3 is built from 14 residues. CDR1 and CDR2 (germline): LNHNV, YYDKDF (reference sequence). V gave up 3 bases and J gave up 5 bases, with 10 bases separating them. The CDR3 DNA reads as TGTGCCACCAGCAGCTTCAGTGTTACCGGGGAGCTGTTTTTT. Residues: CATSSFSVTGELFF.

This clonotype was seen many times. The V gene is TRBV12-3 or TRBV12-4, the J gene TRBJ2-2, with no clear D. CDR3 length equals 15 residues. Trimming shortened V by 7 bases and J by 1 base, and 13 bases separated the two germline ends. The CDR3, as DNA: TGTGCCAGCATGTTAACACGAAAGAACACCGGGGAGCTGTTTTTT. Translating it yields CASMLTRKNTGELFF.

V and J are TRBV2 and TRBJ2-2; the D gene could be TRBD1 or TRBD2 (5 bases each). Trimming cost V 6 bases and J 1 base, with 9 bases left between them. Looked up from germline, CDR1 is SNHLY and CDR2 is FYNNEI. The CDR3 contains 14 residues. The CDR3 DNA reads TGTGCCAGCAGCGGGGACGTGAACACCGGGGAGCTGTTTTTT. Amino acids: CASSGDVNTGELFF.

This clonotype was seen at least ten times. The J gene is TRBJ2-7, the V gene TRBV5-1; D gene unclear. Trimming took 0 bases from V and 7 from J, leaving 8 bases between them. CDR3 length equals 12 residues. Germline assignment: CDR1 SGHRS and CDR2 YFSETQ. The chain's CDR3 is CASSLDLQEQYF. The CDR3 DNA sequence: TGCGCCAGCAGCTTGGACTTGCAGGAGCAGTACTTC.

This clonotype occurred many times. The V gene is TRBV20-1, the J gene TRBJ2-7; 8 bases line up with TRBD1. CDR3 length equals 13 residues. CDR1 and CDR2 from the germline V gene are DFQATT and SNEGSKA (reference sequence). Trimming removed 5 bases from V and 5 bases from J; junction bases left unmatched: 8. This CDR3 is CSASGQGQDEQYF. CDR3 nucleotides: TGCAGTGCTTCTGGACAGGGACAAGACGAGCAGTACTTC.

This sequence joins TRBV7-2 and TRBJ2-7, with 12 bases fitting TRBD2. The length of the CDR3 is 14 residues. J lost 5 bases, V lost 3 bases, and 2 bases had no gene match. CDR1 and CDR2 from the germline V gene are SGHTA and FQGNSA. The CDR3: CASSFGTSGHEQYF. DNA of the CDR3: TGTGCCAGCAGCTTTGGGACTAGCGGGCACGAGCAGTACTTC.

This clonotype has ten or more counts. The genes are TRBV20-1 and TRBJ2-7; 9 bases map to TRBD1. The V segment lost 3 bases and the J segment 5 bases; nucleotides outside the gene matches: 11. The CDR3 runs 15 residues. CDR1 DFQATT and CDR2 SNEGSKA come from the germline V gene (reference sequence). CDR3 amino acids: CSASVPGQGSHEQYF. The CDR3 coding sequence is TGCAGTGCTAGCGTACCGGGACAGGGTTCCCACGAGCAGTACTTC.

This clonotype has a count of ten or more. The V and J genes are TRBV7-2 and TRBJ2-5, with 10 positions matching TRBD2. CDR1 SGHTA and CDR2 FQGNSA come from the germline V gene. Germline trimming cut 2 bases from V and 2 bases from J; bases unmatched to any gene: 5. CDR3 length: 16 amino acids. The CDR3: CASSLSTAGGQETQYF. The CDR3 nucleotides are TGTGCCAGCAGCTTAAGTACAGCGGGGGGGCAAGAGACCCAGTACTTC. Looking up the rest from reference TRBV7-2 and TRBJ2-5 gives the full variable domain: GAGVSQSPSNKVTEKGKDVELRCDPISGHTALYWYRQSLGQGLEFLIYFQGNSAPDKSGLPSDRFSAERTGGSVSTLTIQRTQQEDSAVYLCASSLSTAGGQETQYFGPGTRLLVL.

This clonotype showed up many times. The chain links TRBV5-5 to TRBJ2-1, with D perhaps given as TRBD1 or TRBD2 (5 bases each). Trimming pared 6 bases from V and 0 bases from J, leaving 19 bases between. The germline V gene has CDR1 SGHKS and CDR2 YYEKEE (reference sequence). This CDR3 region has 17 residues. This CDR3 reads CASNVLRDRSSYNEQFF. CDR3 DNA: TGTGCCAGCAATGTTCTCCGGGACCGAAGCTCCTACAATGAGCAGTTCTTC.